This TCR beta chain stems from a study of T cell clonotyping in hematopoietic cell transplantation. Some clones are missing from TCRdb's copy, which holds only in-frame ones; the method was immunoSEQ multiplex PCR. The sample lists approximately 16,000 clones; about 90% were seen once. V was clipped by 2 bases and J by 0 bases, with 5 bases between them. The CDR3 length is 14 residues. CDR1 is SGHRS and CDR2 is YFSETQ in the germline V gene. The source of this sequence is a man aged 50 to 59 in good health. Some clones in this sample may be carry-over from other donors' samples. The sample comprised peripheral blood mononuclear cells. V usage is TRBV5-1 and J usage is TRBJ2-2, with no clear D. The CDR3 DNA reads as TGCGCCAGCAGCTTCGACCCGAACACCGGGGAGCTGTTTTTT. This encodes CASSFDPNTGELFF.